These 21 T cell receptor beta chains came from one sample sequenced in a study of T-cell reconstitution after alpha-beta-depleted transplantation in children (dated by TCRdb to 2016 to 2017). Receptor libraries were prepared by PCR. The sequencer was an Illumina HiSeq 2500. TCR library preparation used molecular barcoding, with unique molecular identifiers applied to normalize quantification of the TCRbeta repertoire. TCRdb passed the public sequencing reads through fastp at Q25 and MiXCR, retaining productive beta sequences. One record per CDR3 amino acid sequence lists the most common genes and DNA. The sample records under 850,000 distinct CDR3 sequences, around 13% of which are singletons. The ten largest clones add up to roughly 0.84% of the sample. The treatment or condition label for this specimen denotes: allogeneic hematopoietic cell transplantation with graft depleted of TCRalphabeta T cells and CD19 B cells.

The starting material was PBMCs, obtained before TCRalphabeta/CD19-depleted stem cell transplant. The receptors shown here come from a girl aged 2-9 years with congenital amegakaryocytic thrombocytopenia, due to receive a stem cell transplant.

This clonotype was seen a handful of times. The chain has TRBV5-1 and TRBJ2-1; the match to TRBD1 covers 7 bases. The germline V gene has CDR1 SGHRS and CDR2 YFSETQ. The junction had 2 bases not matched to a gene; V was cut back by 4 bases and J by 1 base. This CDR3 has 14 residues. CDR3 sequence (DNA): TGCGCCAGCAGCCAGGGACAGTCCTACAATGAGCAGTTCTTC. It translates to CASSQGQSYNEQFF.

Ten or more counts support this clonotype. This chain links TRBV7-6 with TRBJ2-3; 9 nucleotides align to TRBD2. CDR3 length: 15 amino acids. The V gene end was trimmed by 8 bases and the J gene end by 0 bases; junction bases not matched to a gene: 6. Per germline, CDR1 SGHVS and CDR2 FNYEAQ. The CDR3 bases are TGTGCCAGCGGCTCAACTAGCGGGAGCACAGATACGCAGTATTTT. Protein product: CASGSTSGSTDTQYF.

This clonotype has more than one count but fewer than ten. The rearrangement links TRBV7-2 to TRBJ2-7, with 7 bases identical to TRBD2. The V and J ends lost 1 base and 9 bases, in that order; junction bases with no gene match: 9. The germline CDR1 and CDR2 sequences are SGHTA and FQGNSA. The CDR3 covers 14 residues. CDR3 coding DNA: TGTGCCAGCAGCTTAGATGGGGGGGGGTGGCTGCAGTACTTC. Encoded protein: CASSLDGGGWLQYF.

This clonotype was observed at least ten times. Here the CDR3 DNA reads TGCGCCAGCAGCTCACTAGCGGAGCTCGTACTTTCCTACAATGAGCAGTTCTTC. Translating gives CASSSLAELVLSYNEQFF. V usage is TRBV5-1 and J usage is TRBJ2-1; 8 bases align to TRBD2. CDR3 length: 18 residues. CDR1 and CDR2 (germline): SGHRS, YFSETQ. With 3 bases clipped from V and 1 base from J, the junction kept 12 bases outside the gene matches.

The V and J genes are TRBV20-1 and TRBJ2-1; 7 bases are a match to TRBD2. The length of the CDR3 is 15 residues. Germline V gives CDR1 DFQATT, CDR2 SNEGSKA (reference sequence). Trimming removed 0 bases from V and 4 bases from J; junction bases left unmatched: 6. The CDR3 nucleotides read TGCAGTGCTAGAGACGCGGGAGTTGGGTACAATGAGCAGTTCTTC. Amino acid sequence: CSARDAGVGYNEQFF.

This clonotype showed up many times. The rearrangement joins TRBV20-1 to TRBJ2-1; 7 bases align to TRBD2. The germline CDR1 and CDR2 sequences are DFQATT and SNEGSKA (reference sequence). The CDR3 has 14 amino acids. Germline trimming cut 0 bases from V and 6 bases from J; bases unmatched to any gene: 5. The CDR3 coding sequence is TGCAGTGCTAGAGAGGGGGGGGGAGGCAATGAGCAGTTCTTC. Translated, it gives CSAREGGGGNEQFF.

This clonotype has just a few counts. The chain couples TRBV28 to TRBJ2-2; 7 nucleotides line up with TRBD2. The CDR3 has 18 residues. With 6 bases clipped from V and 0 bases from J, the junction kept 13 bases outside the gene matches. Germline V gene lookup returns CDR1 MDHEN and CDR2 SYDVKM. CDR3 sequence reads: CASSRFGASGSNTGELFF. In DNA, the CDR3 is TGTGCCAGCAGCCGATTTGGGGCTAGCGGATCGAACACCGGGGAGCTGTTTTTT.

In its sample, this clonotype was seen many times. The chain carries TRBV10-3 and TRBJ2-7, with no clear D. Trimming shortened V by 0 bases and J by 3 bases, and 6 bases separated the two germline ends. CDR1 is ENHRY, CDR2 SYGVKD, per germline. This CDR3 spans 13 amino acids. CDR3 sequence (DNA): TGTGCCATCAGTGAGTCGGACGGCTACGAGCAGTACTTC. Translated, it gives CAISESDGYEQYF.

The table lists this clonotype with a few counts. V usage is TRBV3-1 and J usage is TRBJ2-3; 8 bases are shared with TRBD2. V gave up 0 bases and J gave up 2 bases; unmatched junction bases: 7. This CDR3 contains 17 residues. CDR1 LGHDT and CDR2 YNNKEL come from the germline V gene (reference sequence). CDR3 DNA sequence: TGTGCCAGCAGCCAAGACCGACGGCGGGAGGTCACAGATACGCAGTATTTT. This gives the protein CASSQDRRREVTDTQYF.

The V call is TRBV20-1, the J call TRBJ2-7, with D maybe TRBD1 (6 bases). V gave up 5 bases and J gave up 3 bases, with 17 bases separating them. Germline loops: CDR1 DFQATT, CDR2 SNEGSKA (reference sequence). There are 14 residues in the CDR3. CDR3 in amino acids: CSAGGSAQGYEQYF. Written as DNA, the CDR3 is TGCAGTGCTGGGGGATCTGCACAGGGCTACGAGCAGTACTTC.

The rearrangement uses TRBV7-7 and TRBJ2-5, with D tentatively TRBD2 (5 bases). CDR1 and CDR2 (germline): SSHAT, FNYEAQ (reference sequence). Trimming took off 3 bases at V and 5 bases at J, with 13 bases between the two ends. This CDR3 is 14 amino acids long. CDR3 region: CASSFPGGGETQYF. CDR3 sequence (DNA): TGTGCCAGCAGCTTCCCCGGAGGTGGGGAGACCCAGTACTTC. The full variable domain, completed using reference TRBV7-7 and TRBJ2-5, is GAGVSQSPRYKVTKRGQDVTLRCDPISSHATLYWYQQALGQGPEFLTYFNYEAQPDKSGLPSDRFSAERPEGSISTLTIQRTEQRDSAMYRCASSFPGGGETQYFGPGTRLLVL.

About this clonotype: The final CDR3 position lacks the conserved phenylalanine or tryptophan, pointing to a likely read error. No DNA is shown, since the ends of the CDR3 on it are uncertain; the CDR3 is the one TCRdb lists. The V and J genes are TRBV28 and TRBJ2-7; TRBD2 is the table's D call, not checked against the DNA. The CDR3 contains 14 residues when both ends are counted. The germline gives CDR1 MDHEN, CDR2 SYDVKM. The CDR3 loop is CATRTSGSSTLRGI.

The chain uses TRBV28 and TRBJ1-2, with a tentative D call TRBD1 (6 bases). The V end lost 7 bases, the J end lost 8 bases, and 14 bases lay between the germline ends. The CDR3 spans 12 residues. Germline lookup yields CDR1 MDHEN and CDR2 SYDVKM. In nucleotides, the CDR3 is TGTGCCAGCAATACAGGGCGTAAGGGCTACACCTTC. Protein product: CASNTGRKGYTF.

In its sample, this clonotype was seen many times. The V and J genes are TRBV7-7 and TRBJ2-1; no clear D. The CDR3 is made up of 13 amino acids. V was trimmed by 5 bases and J by 6 bases, leaving 11 bases between them. Germline V lookup: CDR1 SSHAT, CDR2 FNYEAQ (reference sequence). The CDR3 nucleotides are TGTGCCAGCAGCCCTAGGGTGGGCAATGAGCAGTTCTTC. Amino acids: CASSPRVGNEQFF.

This clonotype was recorded many times. This chain uses TRBV29-1 with TRBJ2-5; tentatively, D is TRBD2 (6 bases). V was clipped by 8 bases and J by 2 bases, with 15 bases between them. In germline, CDR1 is SQVTM, CDR2 ANQGSEA. The CDR3 consists of 13 residues. CDR3 sequence reads: CSTTVRGQETQYF. The CDR3 DNA reads as TGCAGCACGACGGTACGGGGGCAAGAGACCCAGTACTTC. The full variable domain, in which reference TRBV29-1 and TRBJ2-5 provide the parts outside the CDR3, is SAVISQKPSRDICQRGTSLTIQCQVDSQVTMMFWYRQQPGQSLTLIATANQGSEATYESGFVIDKFPISRPNLTFSTLTVSNMSPEDSSIYLCSTTVRGQETQYFGPGTRLLVL.

This clonotype has only a few counts. V gene TRBV4-1 combines with J gene TRBJ2-3, with no clear D. Germline V gives CDR1 MGHRA, CDR2 YSYEKL. The V end was cut by 3 bases, the J end by 3 bases, with 10 bases between. The CDR3 runs to 14 residues. CDR3 bases: TGCGCCAGCAGCCAGGCCCCCGCGACAGATACGCAGTATTTT. Translated: CASSQAPATDTQYF.

The V call is TRBV30, the J call TRBJ2-7; weak D call: TRBD2 (6 bases). The CDR3 length is 13 residues. In germline, CDR1 is GTSNPN, CDR2 SVGIG (reference sequence). Trimming pared 4 bases from V and 1 base from J, leaving 11 bases between. DNA for the CDR3: TGTGCCTGGAATAGCGGATCTTCCTACGAGCAGTACTTC. It encodes CAWNSGSSYEQYF.

A remark on this clonotype: A much larger clone differs from this one at a single base, so this may be a read error. This sequence joins TRBV29-1 and TRBJ2-3; D gene unclear. The V gene's germline CDR1 is SQVTM and CDR2 ANQGSEA. Deletions cut 6 bases from V and 5 bases from J, with 12 bases between. The CDR3 has 12 residues. The CDR3 sequence is CSVWMAGDTQYF. CDR3 nucleotide sequence: TGCAGCGTCTGGATGGCCGGAGATACGCAGTATTTT.

This clonotype came up many times. The chain recombines TRBV7-9 with TRBJ2-1; TRBD2 matches 9 bases. The CDR3 is 15 residues long. J was trimmed by 6 bases and V by 2 bases; bases with no gene match: 5. In germline, CDR1 is SEHNR, CDR2 FQNEAQ (reference sequence). CDR3 loop: CASSLQAGGPNEQFF. DNA of the CDR3: TGTGCCAGCAGCTTACAAGCGGGAGGACCCAATGAGCAGTTCTTC.

The genes are TRBV29-1 and TRBJ1-1; D gene unclear. Trimming left V 6 bases short and J 0 bases short, with 11 bases between. Per the germline V gene, CDR1 is SQVTM and CDR2 is ANQGSEA. This CDR3 contains 13 residues. The CDR3, as DNA: TGCAGCGTCGCCAAGGAAATGAACACTGAAGCTTTCTTT. Amino acid sequence: CSVAKEMNTEAFF.

In this sample, this clonotype turned up a few times. This chain joins TRBV3-1 and TRBJ2-1; tentatively, D is TRBD1 or TRBD2 (6 bases each). The length of the CDR3 is 20 residues. V dropped 3 bases and J dropped 0 bases, with 24 bases sitting between them. The germline CDR1 and CDR2 sequences are LGHDT and YNNKEL (reference sequence). This CDR3 is CASSHRQGTQKMSSYNEQFF. The CDR3 region has the DNA TGTGCCAGCAGCCACAGGCAGGGGACTCAAAAAATGAGCTCCTACAATGAGCAGTTCTTC.